Shown below are 15 T cell receptor beta chains from a single sample sequenced in a study of blood T cells in healthy people across ages. Through a sample-barcoded 5' primer and a J-beta primer mix, a second PCR was run for about 6 to 12 cycles. TCRdb re-called the 5' RACE reads with MiXCR, one entry per CDR3 protein. Of roughly 1,500,000 distinct CDR3 sequences in the sample, around two fifths were seen once. The sequenced sample consisted of blood. Every receptor here comes from a woman aged 18-29 years in good health.

The chain employs TRBV5-1 and TRBJ2-5; TRBD1 is a possible D gene (6 bases). The J call may be in error: the DNA end matches TRBJ2-7 better. Germline-derived CDR1 and CDR2 are SGHRS and YFSETQ. The CDR3 is made up of 15 amino acids. The CDR3 DNA follows: TGCGCCAGCAGCTTAACAGCAGGGGCAGATGACGAGCAGTACTTC. Translation gives CASSLTAGADDEQYF.

The chain uses TRBV11-2 and TRBJ2-7; 9 bases map to TRBD1. V was pared by 2 bases and J by 7 bases, with 12 bases of the junction left unmatched. This CDR3 has 16 residues. The germline gives CDR1 SGHAT, CDR2 FQNNGV. This chain's CDR3 is CASSLLQGATYNEQYF. CDR3 coding DNA: TGTGCCAGCAGCTTATTACAGGGGGCCACCTACAATGAGCAGTACTTC.

This clonotype was recorded at least ten times. This sequence joins TRBV5-5 and TRBJ1-5; no clear D gene. Trimming removed 0 bases from V and 3 bases from J, with 10 bases in between. Germline lookup yields CDR1 SGHKS and CDR2 YYEKEE (reference sequence). The CDR3 consists of 15 residues. The CDR3 loop is CASSLGTVFNQPQHF. For the CDR3, the DNA is TGTGCCAGCAGCTTGGGGACGGTGTTCAATCAGCCCCAGCATTTT.

The gene calls are TRBV10-3 and TRBJ2-1, with a weak D call TRBD1 (6 bases). Trimming removed 6 bases at V and 1 base at J, with 16 bases between. The CDR3 spans 16 residues. CDR1 is ENHRY and CDR2 is SYGVKD in the germline V gene. CDR3 residues: CAIRDWTANSYNEQFF. The DNA for the CDR3 is TGTGCCATCAGAGATTGGACAGCAAATTCCTACAATGAGCAGTTCTTC.

This chain connects TRBV27 to TRBJ2-5, with 10 bases matching TRBD2. Trimming removed 6 bases from V and 3 bases from J; junction bases left unmatched: 7. Germline assignment: CDR1 MNHEY and CDR2 SMNVEV (reference sequence). The CDR3 extends over 15 amino acids. CDR3: CASRRTGLAEETQYF. The CDR3 DNA follows: TGTGCCAGCAGACGAACCGGACTAGCGGAAGAGACCCAGTACTTC.

The chain uses TRBV20-1 and TRBJ2-4; TRBD2 aligns across 11 bases. The J call is in doubt because the DNA end fits TRBJ2-7 better. CDR1 is DFQATT and CDR2 is SNEGSKA in the germline V gene (reference sequence). CDR3 length equals 14 residues. CDR3 sequence (DNA): TGCAGTGCCCCTGATAGCGGGGGGGCCTACGAGCAGTACTTC. Its protein is CSAPDSGGAYEQYF.

The V and J genes are TRBV7-7 and TRBJ2-7, with 9 bases aligning to TRBD2. CDR1 SSHAT and CDR2 FNYEAQ come from the germline V gene (reference sequence). The V gene end was trimmed by 5 bases and the J gene end by 7 bases; junction bases not matched to a gene: 18. The CDR3 sequence is 17 residues long. The CDR3 DNA follows: TGTGCCAGCAGCGACACCTACCCCGGGACTAGCTCCTCTGAGCAGTACTTC. Translated, it gives CASSDTYPGTSSSEQYF.

The chain employs TRBV11-2 and TRBJ2-7; 14 nucleotides line up with TRBD2. The germline V gene has CDR1 SGHAT and CDR2 FQNNGV. This CDR3 has 18 amino acids. The V gene end was trimmed by 3 bases and the J gene end by 3 bases; junction bases not matched to a gene: 10. CDR3 coding DNA: TGTGCCAGCAGCTTGGGACTAGCGGGGGAGGGGGGAAACTACGAGCAGTACTTC. Translated: CASSLGLAGEGGNYEQYF.

The chain carries TRBV21-1 and TRBJ2-1. TRBV21-1 is tagged as a pseudogene. The CDR3 is made up of 13 amino acids. The CDR3 is CASTRATYNEQFF. CDR3 in DNA: TGTGCCAGCACCAGGGCAACCTACAATGAGCAGTTCTTC.

This chain connects TRBV20-1 to TRBJ2-1, with 9 bases fitting TRBD1. CDR1 and CDR2 (germline): DFQATT, SNEGSKA (reference sequence). This CDR3 is 15 amino acids long. The V and J ends lost 0 bases and 7 bases, in that order; junction bases with no gene match: 7. This CDR3 reads CSARDRGQGRNEQFF. The CDR3 DNA follows: TGCAGTGCTAGAGATAGGGGACAGGGTAGGAATGAGCAGTTCTTC.

The V gene is TRBV27, the J gene TRBJ1-1; perhaps TRBD1 as D (5 bases). V was clipped by 6 bases and J by 10 bases, with 21 bases between them. Germline assignment: CDR1 MNHEY and CDR2 SMNVEV (reference sequence). The CDR3 spans 14 residues. As DNA, the CDR3 is TGTGCCAGCAGGCGGGAGGGAGGGGCGAGAGGAGCTTTCTTT. It specifies CASRREGGARGAFF.

The count of this clonotype is one. This chain links TRBV30 with TRBJ1-2, with D unclear. The CDR3 sequence is 12 residues long. Trimming shortened V by 3 bases and J by 5 bases, and 10 bases separated the two germline ends. In germline, CDR1 is GTSNPN, CDR2 SVGIG (reference sequence). The CDR3 sequence: CAWRSLPYGYTF. The CDR3 DNA reads as TGTGCCTGGAGGTCGCTACCTTATGGCTACACCTTC. The variable domain in full, completed from reference TRBV30 and TRBJ1-2, reads SQTIHQWPATLVQPVGSPLSLECTVEGTSNPNLYWYRQAAGRGLQLLFYSVGIGQISSEVPQNLSASRPQDRQFILSSKKLLLSDSGFYLCAWRSLPYGYTFGSGTRLTVV.

This chain links TRBV6-5 with TRBJ1-1; 9 nucleotides align to TRBD1. The CDR3 consists of 14 residues. V lost 6 bases and J lost 9; bases outside the gene matches: 11. Looked up from germline, CDR1 is MNHEY and CDR2 is SVGAGI. The CDR3 sequence: CASRESGTGNQAFF. The CDR3, as DNA: TGTGCCAGCAGAGAATCCGGGACAGGGAATCAAGCTTTCTTT.

This clonotype was seen more than once but under ten times. The DNA of the CDR3 is TGTGCCAGCAGCCAAGATCTTCGGGACAGGGGGCTAAATGAGCAGTTCTTC. It codes for CASSQDLRDRGLNEQFF. The V gene is TRBV4-2, the J gene TRBJ2-1; 12 bases match TRBD1. The CDR3 length is 17 residues. From germline, CDR1 is LGHNA and CDR2 YNFKEQ. Germline trimming cut 0 bases from V and 7 bases from J; bases unmatched to any gene: 7.

V usage is TRBV7-2 and J usage is TRBJ1-1; possibly TRBD1 for D (6 bases). The V gene's germline CDR1 is SGHTA and CDR2 FQGNSA. There are 16 residues in the CDR3. Trimming removed 5 bases from V and 4 bases from J, with 20 bases in between. CDR3: CASSPQTGIPVTEAFF. CDR3 nucleotide sequence: TGTGCCAGCAGCCCACAAACAGGGATCCCGGTCACTGAAGCTTTCTTT.